Below, 29 T cell receptor beta chains from the same sample are listed, as sequenced in a study of response to subunit inactivated influenza vaccine. TCRdb recomputed calls from the RT-PCR reads with MiXCR, one row per CDR3 protein. The repertoire holds about 540,000 distinct CDR3 sequences, with roughly a quarter as singletons. These data were likewise used in another study, on T cells expressing NK-cell markers. That work contributes: Synthesis of TCR beta cDNA relied on 5'RACE template switching carrying UMIs.

The sequenced sample was CD4+ T cells sorted from PBMCs, obtained 11 to 12 days after vaccination. These receptors all come from a man between 50 and 59 years old who received an inactivated influenza vaccine.

This chain links TRBV15 with TRBJ2-7, with TRBD1 matching over 8 bases. This CDR3 is 15 amino acids long. Looked up from germline, CDR1 is LNHNV and CDR2 is YYDKDF (reference sequence). The V and J ends lost 0 bases and 4 bases, in that order; junction bases with no gene match: 5. The CDR3 DNA follows: TGTGCCACCAGCAGAGATGGACAGGGAAGGTACGAGCAGTACTTC. Translating it yields CATSRDGQGRYEQYF.

This clonotype was observed a few times. The chain employs TRBV7-2 and TRBJ2-4; D may be TRBD2 (6 bases). V was pared by 1 base and J by 7 bases, with 8 bases between. Germline values: CDR1 SGHTA, CDR2 FQGNSA. This CDR3 is built from 13 residues. The CDR3 coding sequence is TGTGCCAGCAGCTTAGGCGGGATTAACATTCAGTACTTC. Protein sequence: CASSLGGINIQYF.

The chain recombines TRBV20-1 with TRBJ2-7; D gene uncertain. The ends were cut back, 6 bases at V and 2 bases at J, with 14 bases in the middle. Germline CDR1 reads DFQATT; CDR2 reads SNEGSKA (reference sequence). This CDR3 contains 13 residues. The CDR3 DNA sequence: TGCAGTGCCGACCCCGACGATACCTACGAGCAGTACTTC. It codes for CSADPDDTYEQYF.

This clonotype was picked up one time. The chain couples TRBV7-3 to TRBJ2-1, with 9 bases that match TRBD2. The ends lost 6 bases at V and 3 bases at J; junction bases unmatched: 12. This CDR3 contains 17 residues. In germline, CDR1 is SGHTA, CDR2 FQGTGA. The CDR3 is CASSRRGTSRDYNEQFF. CDR3 in DNA: TGTGCCAGCAGTCGCCGAGGGACTAGCCGTGACTACAATGAGCAGTTCTTC.

This clonotype was seen more than once but under ten times. The V and J genes are TRBV27 and TRBJ2-6, with 9 bases that match TRBD1. After removal of 8 bases from V and 2 bases from J, the junction contained 10 bases not matched to a gene. Germline V gives CDR1 MNHEY, CDR2 SMNVEV (reference sequence). The CDR3 is made up of 17 amino acids. CDR3 nucleotides: TGTGCCAGCTCAAACGGACAGGGGACGACTGGGGCCAACGTCCTGACTTTC. The encoded protein is CASSNGQGTTGANVLTF.

This clonotype was counted many times. The conserved final phenylalanine or tryptophan is absent from the CDR3, which likely points to a read error. It is unclear where the CDR3 begins or ends on the DNA, so no DNA is shown, and the CDR3 is as TCRdb lists it. The chain recombines TRBV14 with TRBJ1-1. Germline-derived CDR1 and CDR2 are SGHDN and FVKESK. The CDR3 is 9 residues long, ends included. The CDR3 reads CASSPDCGT.

The rearrangement uses TRBV15 and TRBJ2-2; TRBD1 agrees at 7 bases. V lost 2 bases, J lost 5 bases, and 8 bases stayed unmatched. Germline CDR1 LNHNV, CDR2 YYDKDF (reference sequence). This CDR3 is 16 amino acids long. In DNA, the CDR3 is TGTGCCACCAGCAGACCCAGACAGGGTCGGACCGGGGAGCTGTTTTTT. Protein sequence: CATSRPRQGRTGELFF.

In its sample, this clonotype was seen a few times. The chain couples TRBV14 to TRBJ2-2; D remains ambiguous. The germline V gene encodes CDR1 SGHDN and CDR2 FVKESK. There are 16 residues in the CDR3. The V end was cut by 0 bases, the J end by 5 bases, with 13 bases between. The CDR3 loop is CASSQEELGLTGELFF. The CDR3 nucleotides are TGTGCCAGCAGCCAAGAAGAGTTAGGATTGACCGGGGAGCTGTTTTTT.

In this sample, this clonotype turned up a few times. The J gene is TRBJ2-2, the V gene TRBV12-3 or TRBV12-4; a weak D match, TRBD2 (6 bases). The CDR3 consists of 15 residues. V was cut by 5 bases and J by 6 bases, with 16 bases left in between. CDR3 amino acids: CASSGHGGVSGELFF. CDR3 DNA sequence: TGTGCCAGCAGTGGCCACGGGGGTGTTTCCGGGGAGCTGTTTTTT.

This sequence joins TRBV7-2 and TRBJ2-5; 10 nucleotides match TRBD1. The germline gives CDR1 SGHTA, CDR2 FQGNSA. The CDR3 has 15 residues. Germline trimming cut 5 bases from V and 4 bases from J; bases unmatched to any gene: 7. The CDR3 here is CASSPGQGKVETQYF. The CDR3 region has the DNA TGTGCCAGCAGCCCGGGACAGGGGAAGGTAGAGACCCAGTACTTC.

J is TRBJ2-1 and V is TRBV15, with TRBD2 as a possible D gene (6 bases). Germline CDR1 is LNHNV and CDR2 is YYDKDF (reference sequence). With 9 bases removed from V and 5 bases from J, the gap between germline ends came to 20 bases. This CDR3 is built from 15 residues. The CDR3 here is CATQTALDYHNEQFF. The CDR3 DNA is TGTGCCACGCAAACGGCTCTGGACTATCACAATGAGCAGTTCTTC.

This clonotype was seen only a few times. V and J are TRBV12-3 or TRBV12-4 and TRBJ1-5, with no clear D. The CDR3 runs to 15 residues. The germline V and J ends were trimmed by 3 bases and 2 bases, with 11 bases remaining between them. CDR3 loop: CASSFVGGRNQPQHF. Here the CDR3 DNA reads TGTGCCAGCAGTTTTGTCGGTGGGCGCAATCAGCCCCAGCATTTT.

The chain joins TRBV20-1 to TRBJ2-1; the match to TRBD2 covers 7 bases. CDR1 DFQATT and CDR2 SNEGSKA come from the germline V gene (reference sequence). Trimming cost V 7 bases and J 4 bases; bases outside gene matches: 13. The CDR3 is 15 amino acids. CDR3 bases: TGCAGTGGGCGGGGGTCACAAAAATTTTACAATGAGCAGTTCTTC. Its translation: CSGRGSQKFYNEQFF.

This clonotype showed up many times. Here the CDR3 DNA reads TGTGCCAGCAGCTACAGGGGGCGGCACGAGCAGTACTTC. The encoded protein is CASSYRGRHEQYF. The chain recombines TRBV12-3 or TRBV12-4 with TRBJ2-7; 9 positions agree with TRBD1. With V trimmed by 6 bases and J by 5 bases, 5 bases remained unmatched. The CDR3 length is 13 residues.

The chain couples TRBV20-1 to TRBJ2-2; weak D call: TRBD2 (6 bases). Germline V gene lookup returns CDR1 DFQATT and CDR2 SNEGSKA (reference sequence). The CDR3 has 16 residues. V lost 0 bases and J 6 bases, leaving 17 bases between the germline ends. The CDR3 reads CSARDGRRAGSGELFF. CDR3 nucleotide sequence: TGCAGTGCTAGAGATGGACGGAGGGCGGGATCCGGGGAGCTGTTTTTT.

CDR3 bases: TGTGCCAGCAGTGGACGCACAGGTTACACTGAAGCTTTCTTT. Translation gives CASSGRTGYTEAFF. The rearrangement links TRBV12-3 or TRBV12-4 to TRBJ1-1; the D gene is possibly TRBD1 (5 bases). The CDR3 runs 14 residues. V lost 5 bases, J lost 3 bases, and 13 bases lay in between.

V gene TRBV28 combines with J gene TRBJ2-1, with TRBD2 matching over 9 bases. Germline V gene sequence: CDR1 MDHEN, CDR2 SYDVKM. CDR3 length equals 16 residues. Unmatched junction bases numbered 10, after V lost 3 bases and J lost 7 bases. The CDR3 is CASSLLGLAILNEQFF. Here the CDR3 DNA reads TGTGCCAGCAGTTTGTTGGGACTAGCTATATTGAATGAGCAGTTCTTC.

This clonotype was detected a few times. The chain carries TRBV20-1 and TRBJ2-5; D gene ambiguous. The CDR3 spans 10 residues. V lost 5 bases and J 2 bases, leaving 3 bases between the germline ends. Germline CDR1 and CDR2: DFQATT and SNEGSKA (reference sequence). The CDR3 coding sequence is TGCAGTGCTGAGCAAGAGACCCAGTACTTC. Protein sequence: CSAEQETQYF.

This clonotype has only a few counts. The V call is TRBV20-1, the J call TRBJ1-6; tentatively, D is TRBD1 (6 bases). V was cut by 1 base and J by 5 bases, with 12 bases left in between. CDR3 size: 15 residues. The V gene's germline CDR1 is DFQATT and CDR2 SNEGSKA (reference sequence). CDR3 protein: CSARGGTTHNSPLHF. In nucleotides, the CDR3 is TGCAGTGCTAGAGGCGGGACAACACATAATTCACCCCTCCACTTT.

This clonotype was detected only a few times. The DNA of the CDR3 is TGTGCCAGCAGTCTCACCGGGACAGTTAAAAACATTCAGTACTTC. Amino acids: CASSLTGTVKNIQYF. This chain connects TRBV28 to TRBJ2-4; 7 nucleotides line up with TRBD1. CDR3 length: 15 residues. CDR1 is MDHEN, CDR2 SYDVKM, per germline. The trim removed 5 bases at V and 4 bases at J, leaving 8 bases unmatched.

The V and J genes are TRBV29-1 and TRBJ2-1; possible D gene TRBD1, 6 bases. Germline loops: CDR1 SQVTM, CDR2 ANQGSEA. V lost 8 bases and J 3 bases, leaving 14 bases between the germline ends. The CDR3 has 13 residues. The CDR3 region has the DNA TGCAGCTTCCAACGGGACAACTACAATGAGCAGTTCTTC. Translating gives CSFQRDNYNEQFF.

The J gene is TRBJ1-4, the V gene TRBV11-2; D is perhaps TRBD1 (6 bases). The CDR3 covers 14 residues. V lost 5 bases and J 7 bases, leaving 14 bases between the germline ends. Germline V gene lookup returns CDR1 SGHAT and CDR2 FQNNGV. CDR3 region: CASSHGGLGEKLFF. The CDR3 coding sequence is TGTGCCAGCAGCCACGGGGGGCTCGGTGAAAAACTGTTTTTT.

This clonotype was found a few times. The chain carries TRBV20-1 and TRBJ2-7; 15 nucleotides agree with TRBD2. CDR1 and CDR2 from the germline V gene are DFQATT and SNEGSKA (reference sequence). CDR3 length equals 14 residues. The trim removed 7 bases at V and 12 bases at J, leaving 13 bases unmatched. The CDR3 bases are TGCAGTGTTAAAGATACGGGACTAGCGGGGGGAGGGTACTTC. Translation gives CSVKDTGLAGGGYF.

V is TRBV28 and J is TRBJ2-7, with TRBD2 as a possible D gene (5 bases). CDR1 is MDHEN and CDR2 is SYDVKM in the germline V gene. V lost 6 bases to trimming and J lost 2 bases, with 11 bases between them. This CDR3 region has 13 residues. The CDR3 nucleotides read TGTGCCAGCAGCCCGGGGTCTACCTACGAGCAGTACTTC. This codes for CASSPGSTYEQYF.

The table lists this clonotype with many counts. The chain joins TRBV14 to TRBJ2-1; TRBD2 aligns across 11 bases. The length of the CDR3 is 18 residues. Germline CDR1 reads SGHDN; CDR2 reads FVKESK. Losses at the gene ends were 7 bases for V and 6 bases for J; bases not matched to a gene: 17. Written as DNA, the CDR3 is TGTGCCAGCAACCGGGGAGGACTAGCGGGTCAACGGGGCAATGAGCAGTTCTTC. Amino acids: CASNRGGLAGQRGNEQFF.

V usage is TRBV12-3 or TRBV12-4 and J usage is TRBJ1-5; D uncertain. There are 13 residues in the CDR3. Trimming stripped 3 bases from V and 7 bases from J, with 10 bases between. The CDR3 sequence is CASSFGERQPQHF. The CDR3 coding sequence is TGTGCCAGCAGTTTTGGCGAAAGGCAGCCCCAGCATTTT.

The chain joins TRBV7-2 to TRBJ1-1; possibly TRBD1 for D (5 bases). CDR1 and CDR2 (germline): SGHTA, FQGNSA. The V end lost 5 bases, the J end lost 4 bases, and 14 bases lay between the germline ends. The length of the CDR3 is 14 residues. In DNA, the CDR3 is TGTGCCAGCAGCACGGTGGGGGGTTTCACTGAAGCTTTCTTT. This codes for CASSTVGGFTEAFF. The variable domain in full, completed from reference TRBV7-2 and TRBJ1-1, reads GAGVSQSPSNKVTEKGKDVELRCDPISGHTALYWYRQSLGQGLEFLIYFQGNSAPDKSGLPSDRFSAERTGGSVSTLTIQRTQQEDSAVYLCASSTVGGFTEAFFGQGTRLTVV.

The gene calls are TRBV12-3 or TRBV12-4 and TRBJ1-1; D remains unclear. This CDR3 has 14 amino acids. Trimming cost V 7 bases and J 4 bases, with 16 bases left between them. The DNA of the CDR3 is TGTGCCAGCACCCTATCCGTTGCGGCCACTGAAGCTTTCTTT. Its protein is CASTLSVAATEAFF.

The chain is built from TRBV12-3 or TRBV12-4 and TRBJ2-2; D possibly corresponds to TRBD2 (6 bases). The V end was cut by 2 bases, the J end by 6 bases, with 19 bases between. There are 17 residues in the CDR3. The CDR3 bases are TGTGCCAGCAGTTTATCCACTAGCCCACGAAGCCCCGGGGAGCTGTTTTTT. It codes for CASSLSTSPRSPGELFF.